The 27 T cell receptor beta chains presented below share a single source sample, sequenced in a study of cytomegalovirus exposure and HLA in healthy donors. It was with 60 Vbeta and 13 Jbeta primers that the PCR ran. The repertoire was sequenced with immunoSEQ multiplex PCR; TCRdb's copy has only in-frame clones and lacks some. The sample contains roughly 160,000 clones, 73% of which appear only once. Sequencing was performed on PBMCs. These receptors came from a woman between 18 and 29 years old in good health and CMV-seropositive.

This clone was counted between two and nine times. The chain carries TRBV7-9 and TRBJ2-7, with 11 bases fitting TRBD1. Germline V CDR1 and CDR2: SEHNR, FQNEAQ (reference sequence). V lost 8 bases and J lost 3; bases outside the gene matches: 0. The CDR3 contains 12 residues. The CDR3 protein is CASGTGGYEQYF. Written as DNA, the CDR3 is TGTGCCAGCGGGACAGGGGGCTACGAGCAGTACTTC.

The V and J genes are TRBV6-6 and TRBJ2-1; 11 bases agree with TRBD1. Germline lookup yields CDR1 MNHNY and CDR2 SVGAGI (reference sequence). The CDR3 covers 16 residues. Losses at the gene ends were 5 bases for V and 9 bases for J; bases not matched to a gene: 12. The chain's CDR3 is CASSTAGTGGLGEQFF. The CDR3 DNA follows: TGTGCCAGCAGTACCGCCGGGACAGGGGGGTTGGGTGAGCAGTTCTTC.

This chain joins TRBV7-2 and TRBJ1-2, with 7 bases that match TRBD1. V shed 5 bases and J 3 bases; nucleotides not matched to a gene: 3. CDR1 and CDR2 from the germline V gene are SGHTA and FQGNSA. This CDR3 is 13 amino acids long. CDR3 sequence: CASSPQGYYGYTF. CDR3 nucleotide sequence: TGTGCCAGCAGCCCACAGGGGTACTATGGCTACACCTTC.

This chain connects TRBV10-3 to TRBJ1-4; 7 nucleotides align to TRBD1. This CDR3 contains 14 residues. With 4 bases clipped from V and 3 bases from J, the junction kept 2 bases outside the gene matches. Germline lookup yields CDR1 ENHRY and CDR2 SYGVKD. The CDR3 DNA is TGTGCCATCAGTGGGGACAGAGCTAATGAAAAACTGTTTTTT. Encoded protein: CAISGDRANEKLFF.

The chain uses TRBV7-9 and TRBJ1-6, with a weak D call TRBD1 (5 bases). CDR3 size: 14 residues. CDR1 SEHNR and CDR2 FQNEAQ come from the germline V gene (reference sequence). The V gene lost 5 bases and the J gene lost 8 bases, with 13 bases spanning the gap. This CDR3 is CASSPGKGDSPLHF. The DNA of the CDR3 is TGTGCCAGCAGCCCAGGGAAAGGTGATTCACCCCTCCACTTT.

The chain couples TRBV27 to TRBJ1-5, with a tentative D call TRBD1 (5 bases). CDR1 is MNHEY, CDR2 SMNVEV, per germline (reference sequence). V lost 2 bases, J lost 5 bases, and 10 bases lay in between. There are 14 residues in the CDR3. The CDR3: CASSLRQGDQPQHF. The CDR3 DNA follows: TGTGCCAGCAGTTTACGCCAGGGTGATCAGCCCCAGCATTTT.

The genes are TRBV28 and TRBJ2-7, with D possibly being TRBD2 (5 bases). Germline assignment: CDR1 MDHEN and CDR2 SYDVKM. V was shortened by 6 bases and J by 5 bases, with 17 bases between the two germline ends. CDR3 length: 14 residues. CDR3 nucleotides: TGTGCCAGCAGCACACGAGGGCTTGGGGACGAGCAGTACTTC. Its translation is CASSTRGLGDEQYF.

The chain uses TRBV10-3 and TRBJ2-6; tentatively, D is TRBD2 (5 bases). Germline CDR1 is ENHRY and CDR2 is SYGVKD. V lost 9 bases to trimming and J lost 0 bases, with 21 bases between them. The CDR3 sequence is 18 residues long. This chain's CDR3 is CAMAGEAGRSSGANVLTF. The CDR3 nucleotides read TGTGCCATGGCCGGTGAGGCGGGTCGAAGCTCTGGGGCCAACGTCCTGACTTTC.

This clone was seen more than once but under ten times. The chain joins TRBV5-5 to TRBJ2-1; 7 bases fit TRBD1. Germline V gives CDR1 SGHKS, CDR2 YYEKEE (reference sequence). This CDR3 spans 15 amino acids. The J segment lost 2 bases and the V segment lost 1 base, leaving 3 bases of the junction unmatched. For the CDR3, the DNA is TGTGCCAGCAGCTTGTCGAGGGGGCCCTACAATGAGCAGTTCTTC. Amino acids: CASSLSRGPYNEQFF. The whole variable domain, remainder taken from reference TRBV5-5 and TRBJ2-1, is DAGVTQSPTHLIKTRGQQVTLRCSPISGHKSVSWYQQVLGQGPQFIFQYYEKEERGRGNFPDRFSARQFPNYSSELNVNALLLGDSALYLCASSLSRGPYNEQFFGPGTRLTVL.

Only a few counts were recorded for this clone. The gene calls are TRBV29-1 and TRBJ2-2; 7 positions agree with TRBD1. Looked up from germline, CDR1 is SQVTM and CDR2 is ANQGSEA. CDR3 length: 13 amino acids. V lost 4 bases, J lost 1 base, and 0 bases stayed unmatched. The CDR3 sequence is CSVGQGNTGELFF. Written as DNA, the CDR3 is TGCAGCGTTGGACAGGGGAACACCGGGGAGCTGTTTTTT.

The J gene is TRBJ2-2, the V gene TRBV7-6, with TRBD2 matching over 11 bases. Germline-derived CDR1 and CDR2 are SGHVS and FNYEAQ. The CDR3 is 18 residues long. V trimming: 1 base; J trimming: 4 bases; junction bases outside the gene matches: 8. DNA of the CDR3: TGTGCCAGCAGCTTAGGATTGACTAGCGGGGATCCCACCGGGGAGCTGTTTTTT. Amino acid sequence: CASSLGLTSGDPTGELFF.

As DNA, the CDR3 is TGTGCCAGCAGCTCCTACGGGGGGCCGTACAATGAGCAGTTCTTC. Translated: CASSSYGGPYNEQFF. This chain connects TRBV7-3 to TRBJ2-1; D may be TRBD2 (7 bases). V lost 4 bases and J 4 bases, leaving 14 bases between the germline ends. The length of the CDR3 is 15 residues. CDR1 and CDR2 (germline): SGHTA, FQGTGA.

The chain recombines TRBV28 with TRBJ1-3, with D tentatively TRBD1 (6 bases). CDR3 length: 15 amino acids. V was cut by 2 bases and J by 1 base, with 9 bases left in between. The germline V gene has CDR1 MDHEN and CDR2 SYDVKM. The CDR3 region has the DNA TGTGCCAGCAGTTTAGCCCAGGGGTCTGGAAACACCATATATTTT. It is translated as CASSLAQGSGNTIYF.

The chain has TRBV19 and TRBJ2-7; 12 bases map to TRBD1. The CDR3 is 15 residues long. J gave up 5 bases and V 3 bases, and 5 bases lay outside the gene matches. CDR1 LNHDA and CDR2 SQIVND come from the germline V gene (reference sequence). This chain's CDR3 is CASSIKGTGGHEQYF. The CDR3 DNA follows: TGTGCCAGTAGTATTAAAGGGACAGGGGGCCACGAGCAGTACTTC.

A few counts support this clone. This chain links TRBV6-1 with TRBJ1-1, with a possible D match to TRBD1 (6 bases). The CDR3 runs to 14 residues. From germline, CDR1 is MNHNS and CDR2 SASEGT. Between the trimmed V and J ends, which lost 7 bases and 4 bases, there was a span of 16 bases. CDR3 region: CASKGGDLSTEAFF. In DNA form, the CDR3 reads TGTGCCAGCAAAGGGGGGGACCTGAGCACTGAAGCTTTCTTT.

This chain links TRBV7-2 with TRBJ1-6; 10 bases agree with TRBD1. Germline V gene lookup returns CDR1 SGHTA and CDR2 FQGNSA. The CDR3 totals 14 residues. V shed 5 bases, J shed 10 bases, and the junction held 5 bases outside the gene matches. CDR3 sequence: CASSLDRGQSPLHF. In nucleotides, the CDR3 is TGTGCCAGCAGCCTCGACAGGGGGCAATCACCCCTCCACTTT.

The J gene is TRBJ1-6, the V gene TRBV11-2, with D maybe TRBD1 (6 bases). Germline V gives CDR1 SGHAT, CDR2 FQNNGV. This CDR3 region has 14 residues. V lost 0 bases and J lost 10, with 10 bases in between. For the CDR3, the DNA is TGTGCCAGCAGCTTAGACAGGGGAATATCACCCCTCCACTTT. It encodes CASSLDRGISPLHF.

The chain combines TRBV5-1 with TRBJ2-3; 10 positions agree with TRBD2. V lost 4 bases and J lost 4; bases outside the gene matches: 6. Germline V CDR1 and CDR2: SGHRS, YFSETQ. The CDR3 extends over 15 amino acids. CDR3 DNA: TGCGCCAGCAGCGGGGGGACTAGCGTTTCAGATACGCAGTATTTT. Translation gives CASSGGTSVSDTQYF.

The CDR3 here is CASSLALMTGAFAYGYTF. Written as DNA, the CDR3 is TGTGCCAGCAGCTTAGCCCTAATGACAGGGGCATTTGCCTATGGCTACACCTTC. This chain links TRBV7-9 with TRBJ1-2; 8 nucleotides align to TRBD1. This CDR3 comprises 18 residues. Germline lookup yields CDR1 SEHNR and CDR2 FQNEAQ (reference sequence). V lost 0 bases and J lost 4; bases outside the gene matches: 13.

The rearrangement joins TRBV27 to TRBJ2-1, with 9 positions matching TRBD2. V lost 8 bases to trimming and J lost 3 bases; unmatched junction nucleotides: 11. The CDR3 sequence is 16 residues long. Looked up from germline, CDR1 is MNHEY and CDR2 is SMNVEV (reference sequence). As DNA, the CDR3 is TGTGCCAGCTTTTCCCGGGGGCGGGGGGGCTACAATGAGCAGTTCTTC. This sequence encodes CASFSRGRGGYNEQFF.

The chain joins TRBV20-1 to TRBJ1-1; unclear D gene. Germline V CDR1 and CDR2: DFQATT, SNEGSKA (reference sequence). The CDR3 totals 11 residues. Trimming left V 6 bases short and J 2 bases short, with 7 bases between. CDR3 loop: CSAEGNTEAFF. CDR3 nucleotides: TGCAGTGCGGAGGGTAACACTGAAGCTTTCTTT.

The rearrangement uses TRBV4-3 and TRBJ1-2; TRBD1 might be the D (6 bases). The CDR3 is made up of 16 amino acids. The germline V gene has CDR1 LGHNA and CDR2 YSLEER. Trimming removed 0 bases from V and 7 bases from J, with 18 bases in between. The CDR3 spells CASSQDRSRQGSGYTF. In nucleotides, the CDR3 is TGCGCCAGCAGCCAAGATCGTAGTCGGCAGGGGAGTGGCTACACCTTC.

This chain joins TRBV11-2 and TRBJ2-5; D gene unclear. Germline loops: CDR1 SGHAT, CDR2 FQNNGV. The V and J ends lost 6 bases and 1 base respectively, with 12 bases between them. The CDR3 is 14 residues long. In DNA, the CDR3 is TGTGCCAGCAGTGGCCTGGAGTCCCAAGAGACCCAGTACTTC. It specifies CASSGLESQETQYF. Combining the CDR3 with reference TRBV11-2 and TRBJ2-5 gives the whole variable domain EAGVAQSPRYKIIEKRQSVAFWCNPISGHATLYWYQQILGQGPKLLIQFQNNGVVDDSQLPKDRFSAERLKGVDSTLKIQPAKLEDSAVYLCASSGLESQETQYFGPGTRLLVL.

This clone showed up just a few times. V usage is TRBV7-3 and J usage is TRBJ1-5; D unresolved. CDR1 is SGHTA and CDR2 is FQGTGA in the germline V gene. With 6 bases removed from V and 9 bases from J, the gap between germline ends came to 15 bases. The CDR3 runs to 13 residues. CDR3 sequence reads: CASSSNVARPQHF. The CDR3 nucleotides read TGTGCCAGCAGTTCGAACGTCGCGCGGCCCCAGCATTTT. Based on the CDR3 plus reference TRBV7-3 and TRBJ1-5, the full variable domain is GAGVSQTPSNKVTEKGKYVELRCDPISGHTALYWYRQSLGQGPEFLIYFQGTGAADDSGLPNDRFFAVRPEGSVSTLKIQRTERGDSAVYLCASSSNVARPQHFGDGTRLSIL.

This sequence joins TRBV5-6 and TRBJ1-6, with a weak D call TRBD1 (5 bases). This CDR3 comprises 15 residues. V lost 4 bases and J lost 0, with 8 bases in between. Germline V CDR1 and CDR2: SGHDT, YYEEEE. The CDR3 nucleotides are TGTGCCAGCAGCACCGACAGCTCCTATAATTCACCCCTCCACTTT. It is translated as CASSTDSSYNSPLHF. Variable domain in full (rest from reference TRBV5-6 and TRBJ1-6): DAGVTQSPTHLIKTRGQQVTLRCSPKSGHDTVSWYQQALGQGPQFIFQYYEEEERQRGNFPDRFSGHQFPNYSSELNVNALLLGDSALYLCASSTDSSYNSPLHFGNGTRLTVT.

This rearrangement joins TRBV7-9 to TRBJ2-7; D perhaps matches TRBD2 (6 bases). The CDR3 has 12 amino acids. Deletions cut 5 bases from V and 4 bases from J, with 9 bases between. Germline V gene sequence: CDR1 SEHNR, CDR2 FQNEAQ (reference sequence). This chain's CDR3 is CASSPGGYEQYF. The CDR3 DNA is TGTGCCAGCAGCCCCGGGGGTTACGAGCAGTACTTC.

CDR3 DNA sequence: TGTGCCAGCAGCACAAGCGGGGGGGCCGGGGATACGCAGTATTTT. This encodes CASSTSGGAGDTQYF. The gene calls are TRBV7-3 and TRBJ2-3; 10 bases match TRBD2. The CDR3 consists of 15 residues. Germline V gene data show CDR1 as SGHTA and CDR2 as FQGTGA. Germline trimming cut 5 bases from V and 6 bases from J; bases unmatched to any gene: 8.